These T cell receptor beta chains were read from a single sample in a study of T-cell reconstitution after alpha-beta-depleted transplantation in children. From the PCR reads, TCRdb called clonotypes with MiXCR, one entry per CDR3 protein. This table has more than 450,000 distinct CDR3 sequences, around 16% appearing once. Sequenced here: PBMCs from the stem cell graft donor, sampled from the stem cell graft. The receptors stem from a human donor who donated a stem cell graft to a child with acute lymphoblastic leukemia. Each CDR3 is given with its conserved first and last residue. A D gene is named only where the DNA matches it firmly. A clone size is listed for some rows: how often the clone was seen (once, few, many), or a class if it is expanded.

NA TRBD2 TRBJ2-3 TRBV9 TGTGCCAGCAGCGTAGAGCCCCAGGGCGGGAGTTTGACAGATACGCAGTATTTT CASSVEPQGGSLTDTQYF
NA NA TRBJ2-3 TRBV27 TGTGCCAGCAGTGCCAGGCTACTATGGGATACGCAGTATTTT CASSARLLWDTQYF
NA TRBD1 TRBJ1-1 TRBV7-8 TGTGCCAGCAGCTTAACAGGGGCCCGTGAAGCTTTCTTT CASSLTGAREAFF
few NA TRBJ2-7 TRBV20-1 TGCAGTGCTAGAGTATCGGTGGCAATCGTTTCCTACGAGCAGTACTTC CSARVSVAIVSYEQYF
NA NA TRBJ2-3 TRBV20-1 TGCAGTGCTACACCACCCTCAGATACGCAGTATTTT CSATPPSDTQYF
few NA TRBJ1-2 TRBV5-6 TGTGCCAGCAGCCCGGGCGTCTCGTACTATGGCTACACCTTC CASSPGVSYYGYTF
NA TRBD1 TRBJ1-1 TRBV3-1 TGTGCCAGCAGCGAACGACAGGGCCGCCCTGAAGCTTTCTTT CASSERQGRPEAFF
NA TRBD1 TRBJ1-3 TRBV4-1 TGCGCCAGCAGCCAAGACCGGGACAGGGAAGGAAACACCATATATTTT CASSQDRDREGNTIYF
NA NA TRBJ2-1 TRBV20-1 TGCAGTGCCGGCAAGGGGCGGGGTAATGAGCAGTTCTTC CSAGKGRGNEQFF
NA TRBD2 TRBJ2-1 TRBV5-1 TGCGCCAGCAGCTTGGTCCCAAAGACTAGCGGGAGTAAGAATGAGCAGTTCTTC CASSLVPKTSGSKNEQFF
few NA TRBJ2-2 TRBV7-2 TGTGCCAGCTACCACCAGGGGCCCAACACCGGGGAGCTGTTTTTT CASYHQGPNTGELFF
few NA TRBJ2-7 TRBV20-1 TGCAGTGCCACCCCCTCTGAAAAGGAGCAGTACTTC CSATPSEKEQYF
few TRBD1 TRBJ2-5 TRBV7-8 TGTGCCAGCAGCTTACCCCTCGGGACAGGGGAAGAGACCCAGTACTTC CASSLPLGTGEETQYF
NA NA TRBJ1-3 TRBV5-5 TGTGCCAGCAGCCCGGGTGGGGATGCTGGAAACACCATATATTTT CASSPGGDAGNTIYF
NA NA TRBJ2-1 TRBV5-1 TGCGCCAGCAGCTTGATAGAAGCAGCGATCAATGAGCAGTTCTTC CASSLIEAAINEQFF
few NA TRBJ1-2 TRBV29-1 TGCAGCGTTGAAGATCGCACCTTC CSVEDRTF
once NA TRBJ2-2 TRBV29-1 TGCAGCGGGGTGGCGGGATGGACCGGGGAGCTGTTTTTT CSGVAGWTGELFF
few TRBD2 TRBJ2-7 TRBV20-1 TGCAGTGCTAGGGAGACTAGCGGAATCTACGAGCAGTACTTC CSARETSGIYEQYF
NA NA TRBJ2-3 TRBV7-3 TGTGCCAGCAGCCGCCCGAAGGGTCTCCCTGAAGATACGCAGTATTTT CASSRPKGLPEDTQYF
NA TRBD2 TRBJ2-5 TRBV29-1 TGCAGCGTTCGTCCTAGCGGGAGCCTAAGAGAGACCCAGTACTTC CSVRPSGSLRETQYF
few NA TRBJ2-1 TRBV27 TGTGCCTCGAAGCGCGGAAACTCCTACAATGAGCAGTTCTTC CASKRGNSYNEQFF
few NA TRBJ2-7 TRBV29-1 TGCAGCGTTGGCGGGGACACCTACGAGCAGTACTTC CSVGGDTYEQYF
once NA TRBJ2-1 TRBV13 TGTGCCAGCAGCTTTCCGACAGAGAACAATGAGCAGTTCTTC CASSFPTENNEQFF
few TRBD1 TRBJ1-6 TRBV5-1 TGCGCCAGCAGCTTGGACAGGGGCAGAAATTCACCCCTCCACTTT CASSLDRGRNSPLHF
few TRBD2 TRBJ2-1 TRBV20-1 TGCAGTGCTCGTTTCGGGGGGACTAGGAGCGAGCAGTTCTTC CSARFGGTRSEQFF
few NA TRBJ2-5 TRBV29-1 TGCAGCGTTGACAGGGAGGGGGGGGAGACCCAGTACTTC CSVDREGGETQYF
many TRBD1 TRBJ2-7 TRBV27 TGTGCCAGCAGCCCCGGGACAGGGATATACGAGCAGTACTTC CASSPGTGIYEQYF
NA NA TRBJ1-2 TRBV29-1 TGCAGCGTTGATCCAGGCGACAACTATGGCTACACCTTC CSVDPGDNYGYTF
few TRBD1 TRBJ2-7 TRBV12-3/TRBV12-4 TGTGCCAGCAGTGACGAACAGGGGGCACACCACGAGCAGTACTTC CASSDEQGAHHEQYF
NA TRBD1 TRBJ2-1 TRBV9 TGTGCCAGCAGCGTTCGAACAGGGGGGAGCAGTGAGCAGTTCTTC CASSVRTGGSSEQFF
few NA TRBJ2-1 TRBV19 TGTGCCAGTAGCCCCATGCCCAGTGAGCAGTTCTTC CASSPMPSEQFF
few NA TRBJ1-2 TRBV5-4 TGTGCCAGCAGCCAGGGGAGGGGCGTTCCCGGTAACTATGGCTACACCTTC CASSQGRGVPGNYGYTF
NA NA TRBJ2-1 TRBV3-1 TGTGCCAGCAGCCAAGAACCCAATGAGCAGTTCTTC CASSQEPNEQFF
few TRBD2 TRBJ2-1 TRBV4-1 TGCGCCAGCGATCCCAGCGGGAGCTCCTACAATGAGCAGTTCTTC CASDPSGSSYNEQFF
few TRBD1 TRBJ1-1 TRBV20-1 TGCAGCACCCCCGGGACAGGGGTTTACACTGAAGCTTTCTTT CSTPGTGVYTEAFF
few TRBD2 TRBJ2-2 TRBV27 TGTGCCAGCAGAGACTTAGCGGGAGTTAGCGGGGAGCTGTTTTTT CASRDLAGVSGELFF
NA NA TRBJ1-2 TRBV29-1 TGCAGCGTTGTATCGGGGGATGGCTACACCTTC CSVVSGDGYTF
few TRBD1 TRBJ2-7 TRBV6-5 TGTGCCAGCAGTTATCTGACAGGGGATTACGAGCAGTACTTC CASSYLTGDYEQYF
few NA TRBJ2-7 TRBV7-3 TGTGCCAGCAGCTTATTTCCAGGCTACGAGCAGTACTTC CASSLFPGYEQYF
NA TRBD2 TRBJ2-5 TRBV5-1 TGCGCCAGCAGCGTGGGACTAGCAGTCTCGGAGACCCAGTACTTC CASSVGLAVSETQYF
few NA TRBJ2-1 TRBV3-1 TGTGCCAGCAGCTCCGAAGGGTATCGAGCGAAGGACAATGAGCAGTTCTTC CASSSEGYRAKDNEQFF
few TRBD1 TRBJ1-1 TRBV9 TGTGCCAGCAGCGAGGGGGGACAGGAAGCTTTCTTT CASSEGGQEAFF
many NA TRBJ1-2 TRBV6-4 TGTGCCAGCAGTGATGGTTGGTTAGGCGAGAGAACCTTC CASSDGWLGERTF
few TRBD2 TRBJ2-1 TRBV19 TGTGCCAGTAGTATCGGACTAGCGGGAGGGCCCTTTTTTGATGAGCAGTTCTTC CASSIGLAGGPFFDEQFF
many TRBD2 TRBJ2-3 TRBV20-1 TGCAGTGCTAGAGAGGCTAGCGGGTTAGATACGCAGTATTTT CSAREASGLDTQYF
few NA TRBJ2-1 TRBV25-1 TGTGCCAGCATGTCGGGGCACAATGAGCAGTTCTTC CASMSGHNEQFF
few TRBD1 TRBJ1-5 TRBV12-3/TRBV12-4 TGTGCCAGCATTACCGGGACAGGAAGCAATCAGCCCCAGCATTTT CASITGTGSNQPQHF
few NA TRBJ1-3 TRBV2 TGTGCCAGCAGTGAAGCCGGAGGCTACGGAAACACCATATATTTT CASSEAGGYGNTIYF
NA TRBD2 TRBJ2-3 TRBV12-3/TRBV12-4 TGTGCCAGCAGTAGACTAGCGGGACTCACAGATACGCAGTATTTT CASSRLAGLTDTQYF